This entry lists 26 T cell receptor beta chains sequenced from one sample in a study of T cell responses to AZD1222 COVID-19 vaccine. Data came from immunoSEQ multiplex PCR; TCRdb stores just in-frame clones and leaves some out. The table includes some 84,000 clones, about 86% detected once. The sample consisted of peripheral blood, taken on day 0 of AZD1222 vaccination. The origin of the receptors is an adult in good health.

The chain is built from TRBV12-1 and TRBJ1-4; the table gives TRBD1 as D, unverified against the DNA. TRBV12-1 is a known pseudogene. This CDR3 has 16 residues. CDR3 coding DNA: TGTGCCAGCAGCTCCTACAGGGGATCGAGTGATGAAAAACTGTTTTTT. Residues: CASSSYRGSSDEKLFF.

The chain combines TRBV28 with TRBJ2-1, with D possibly TRBD2 on 6 matching bases. Germline V gives CDR1 MDHEN, CDR2 SYDVKM. The V gene lost 6 bases and the J gene lost 6 bases, with 24 bases spanning the gap. The CDR3 is 17 residues long. The CDR3 sequence is CASSHLAETMRSNEQFF. As DNA, the CDR3 is TGTGCCAGCAGCCACTTAGCGGAGACGATGAGGAGCAATGAGCAGTTCTTC.

V is TRBV28 and J is TRBJ2-3; 16 nucleotides align to TRBD2. Germline lookup yields CDR1 MDHEN and CDR2 SYDVKM. CDR3 length: 17 amino acids. V was pared by 3 bases and J by 3 bases, with 3 bases of the junction left unmatched. The CDR3 spells CASSLGTSGRATDTQYF. CDR3 coding DNA: TGTGCCAGCAGTTTGGGGACTAGCGGGAGGGCAACAGATACGCAGTATTTT.

This chain joins TRBV30 and TRBJ1-4; tentatively, D is TRBD1 (5 bases). Germline V CDR1 and CDR2: GTSNPN, SVGIG (reference sequence). Trimming shortened V by 1 base and J by 5 bases, and 8 bases separated the two germline ends. The CDR3 sequence is 13 residues long. CDR3 residues: CAWSGRGNEKLFF. CDR3 coding DNA: TGTGCCTGGAGTGGCCGGGGGAATGAAAAACTGTTTTTT. Drawing the rest from reference TRBV30 and TRBJ1-4, the complete variable domain is SQTIHQWPATLVQPVGSPLSLECTVEGTSNPNLYWYRQAAGRGLQLLFYSVGIGQISSEVPQNLSASRPQDRQFILSSKKLLLSDSGFYLCAWSGRGNEKLFFGSGTQLSVL.

This chain uses TRBV6-5 with TRBJ2-1, with 7 bases aligning to TRBD2. This CDR3 has 15 amino acids. Germline CDR1 reads MNHEY; CDR2 reads SVGAGI. V lost 6 bases to trimming and J lost 0 bases; unmatched junction nucleotides: 5. Here the CDR3 reads CASSRGDSSYNEQFF. In DNA form, the CDR3 reads TGTGCCAGCAGCCGGGGGGACTCCTCCTACAATGAGCAGTTCTTC.

The rearrangement joins TRBV3-1 (or the pseudogene TRBV3-2) to TRBJ2-1; D perhaps matches TRBD2 (6 bases). CDR1 and CDR2 from the germline V gene are LGHDT and YNNKEL (reference sequence). The length of the CDR3 is 16 residues. Deletions cut 4 bases from V and 0 bases from J, with 13 bases between. The CDR3 sequence is CASSPEEGGSYNEQFF. CDR3 DNA: TGTGCCAGCAGCCCCGAGGAGGGCGGCTCCTACAATGAGCAGTTCTTC.

The chain links TRBV28 to TRBJ1-3; 7 bases match TRBD1. Germline CDR1 MDHEN, CDR2 SYDVKM. The CDR3 extends over 14 amino acids. The V segment lost 8 bases and the J segment 4 bases; nucleotides outside the gene matches: 8. CDR3 protein: CASSTGEYGNTIYF. The CDR3 DNA reads TGTGCCAGCTCTACAGGGGAGTACGGAAACACCATATATTTT.

V usage is TRBV5-1 and J usage is TRBJ2-1; TRBD2 agrees at 8 bases. This CDR3 is 16 amino acids long. Per the germline V gene, CDR1 is SGHRS and CDR2 is YFSETQ. The J segment lost 8 bases and the V segment lost 4 bases, leaving 14 bases of the junction unmatched. The CDR3 spells CASSTYGGTSLYEQFF. DNA of the CDR3: TGCGCCAGCAGCACCTACGGTGGGACTAGTTTGTATGAGCAGTTCTTC. The complete variable domain, with remaining parts taken from reference TRBV5-1 and TRBJ2-1, reads KAGVTQTPRYLIKTRGQQVTLSCSPISGHRSVSWYQQTPGQGLQFLFEYFSETQRNKGNFPGRFSGRQFSNSRSEMNVSTLELGDSALYLCASSTYGGTSLYEQFFGPGTRLTVL.

This CDR3 reads CASSQFPLIRGEQYF. Here the CDR3 DNA reads TGCGCCAGCAGTCAATTCCCTCTAATCAGGGGAGAGCAGTACTTC. The chain uses TRBV23-1 and TRBJ2-7, with D maybe TRBD1 (6 bases). TRBV23-1 belongs to the ORF category, with a function that is uncertain. The ends were cut back, 1 base at V and 7 bases at J, with 17 bases in the middle. The CDR3 runs to 15 residues.

The genes are TRBV6-1 and TRBJ2-3, with D possibly being TRBD1 or TRBD2 (5 bases each). Trimming stripped 0 bases from V and 0 bases from J, with 7 bases between. The CDR3 spans 15 residues. Per germline, CDR1 MNHNS and CDR2 SASEGT. This CDR3 reads CASSEAGASTDTQYF. The CDR3 DNA is TGTGCCAGCAGTGAAGCCGGGGCAAGCACAGATACGCAGTATTTT.

This clone was observed a single time. The CDR3, as DNA: TGCGCCAGACCTTCCCGGGAGCACACAGATACGCAGTATTTT. This sequence encodes CARPSREHTDTQYF. The chain joins TRBV23-1 to TRBJ2-3; a possible D gene is TRBD2 (6 bases). TRBV23-1 is flagged as an ORF with uncertain function. The CDR3 is 14 residues long. The V end lost 9 bases, the J end lost 2 bases, and 15 bases lay between the germline ends.

This clone was recorded once. This chain connects TRBV9 to TRBJ2-3; weak D call: TRBD2 (6 bases). The CDR3 is 15 residues long. Germline V lookup: CDR1 SGDLS, CDR2 YYNGEE. The ends were cut back, 3 bases at V and 1 base at J, with 12 bases in the middle. The DNA of the CDR3 is TGTGCCAGCAGCGCTCATGGGGAGGGCACAGATACGCAGTATTTT. Translated: CASSAHGEGTDTQYF. Full variable domain (outside the CDR3, taken from reference TRBV9 and TRBJ2-3): DSGVTQTPKHLITATGQRVTLRCSPRSGDLSVYWYQQSLDQGLQFLIQYYNGEERAKGNILERFSAQQFPDLHSELNLSSLELGDSALYFCASSAHGEGTDTQYFGPGTRLTVL.

This chain connects TRBV7-9 to TRBJ1-2; D remains ambiguous. Germline CDR1 SEHNR, CDR2 FQNEAQ (reference sequence). With 5 bases removed from V and 0 bases from J, the gap between germline ends came to 10 bases. This CDR3 comprises 14 residues. CDR3 nucleotide sequence: TGTGCCAGCAGCCACGAACAACCTAACTATGGCTACACCTTC. It codes for CASSHEQPNYGYTF.

This chain links TRBV11-3 with TRBJ2-5; 9 positions agree with TRBD2. The V segment lost 5 bases and the J segment 3 bases; nucleotides outside the gene matches: 4. The CDR3 loop spans 14 amino acids. Germline CDR1 reads SGHNT; CDR2 reads YENEEA. The CDR3 reads CASSKGLAEETQYF. CDR3 nucleotide sequence: TGTGCCAGCAGCAAGGGACTAGCTGAAGAGACCCAGTACTTC.

DNA for the CDR3: TGTGCCACCAGCAGAGGGACTAGCGGCAGTATCAATGAGCAGTTCTTC. Amino acid sequence: CATSRGTSGSINEQFF. This chain links TRBV15 with TRBJ2-1, with 10 bases identical to TRBD2. This CDR3 contains 16 residues. The V segment lost 1 base and the J segment 6 bases; nucleotides outside the gene matches: 6. Germline-derived CDR1 and CDR2 are LNHNV and YYDKDF (reference sequence).

The rearrangement links TRBV12-5 to TRBJ1-5; possibly TRBD1 for D (5 bases). Per germline, CDR1 LGHNT and CDR2 FRNRAP. The V gene lost 0 bases and the J gene lost 8 bases, with 14 bases spanning the gap. The CDR3 spans 15 residues. The CDR3 region has the DNA TGTGCTAGTGGTTTGGTTGTCCAGGGAGGGAAGCCCCAGCATTTT. Its translation is CASGLVVQGGKPQHF.

The chain carries TRBV19 and TRBJ1-5; 10 bases agree with TRBD1. Germline lookup yields CDR1 LNHDA and CDR2 SQIVND (reference sequence). The V and J ends lost 3 bases and 6 bases, in that order; junction bases with no gene match: 2. The CDR3 totals 14 residues. The CDR3 protein is CASSMGQGSQPQHF. The CDR3 coding sequence is TGTGCCAGTAGTATGGGACAGGGGAGTCAGCCCCAGCATTTT.

CDR3 protein: CASSLWTSGNVGTGELFF. CDR3 bases: TGTGCCAGCAGCCTGTGGACTAGCGGGAATGTAGGCACCGGGGAGCTGTTTTTT. This chain uses TRBV5-4 with TRBJ2-2; TRBD2 aligns across 12 bases. Germline CDR1 reads SGHNT; CDR2 reads YYREEE (reference sequence). The CDR3 loop spans 18 amino acids. With V trimmed by 4 bases and J by 4 bases, 11 bases remained unmatched.

This clone was seen more than once but under ten times. J is TRBJ1-1 and V is TRBV11-3; D unresolved. V was pared by 5 bases and J by 5 bases, with 18 bases between. The CDR3 has 15 amino acids. CDR1 SGHNT and CDR2 YENEEA come from the germline V gene. The CDR3 coding sequence is TGTGCCAGCAGCGGTGACACCGGCGAAAGGACTGAAGCTTTCTTT. It encodes CASSGDTGERTEAFF.

This chain links TRBV5-5 with TRBJ1-2, with D unclear. V was cut by 0 bases and J by 7 bases, with 13 bases left in between. Germline V gene data show CDR1 as SGHKS and CDR2 as YYEKEE (reference sequence). CDR3 size: 14 residues. The CDR3 region has the DNA TGTGCCAGCAGCTTGGTCCAATGGGGTATTGGCTACACCTTC. Protein: CASSLVQWGIGYTF.

The chain links TRBV15 to TRBJ2-1; D is unclear. This CDR3 contains 14 residues. CDR1 and CDR2 from the germline V gene are LNHNV and YYDKDF (reference sequence). The V end was cut by 0 bases, the J end by 9 bases, with 12 bases between. CDR3 sequence (DNA): TGTGCCACCAGCAGAGATCAGACTCTCGTTGAGCAGTTCTTC. This encodes CATSRDQTLVEQFF.

In its sample, this clone was seen once. The genes are TRBV11-3 and TRBJ1-2; 7 bases fit TRBD1. Germline V gene data show CDR1 as SGHNT and CDR2 as YENEEA. Germline trimming cut 5 bases from V and 2 bases from J; bases unmatched to any gene: 2. This CDR3 comprises 13 residues. This CDR3 reads CASSQQGNYGYTF. CDR3 DNA: TGTGCCAGCAGCCAACAGGGGAACTATGGCTACACCTTC.

The table lists this clone with a count of one. The J gene is TRBJ2-6, the V gene TRBV7-3; no firm D call. Germline V gives CDR1 SGHTA, CDR2 FQGTGA. The V end lost 3 bases, the J end lost 10 bases, and 10 bases lay between the germline ends. The CDR3 covers 13 residues. CDR3 DNA sequence: TGTGCCAGCAGCTTTAGGGAACGGAACGTCCTGACTTTC. Translating gives CASSFRERNVLTF.

CDR3 protein: CASSLPGINQPQHF. CDR3 bases: TGTGCCAGCAGTTTACCGGGGATCAATCAGCCCCAGCATTTT. The genes are TRBV28 and TRBJ1-5; unclear D gene. CDR1 and CDR2 (germline): MDHEN, SYDVKM. Trimming stripped 2 bases from V and 3 bases from J, with 8 bases between. CDR3 length: 14 residues.

The chain combines TRBV6-5 with TRBJ1-1, with 10 bases matching TRBD1. The CDR3 runs to 14 residues. CDR1 MNHEY and CDR2 SVGAGI come from the germline V gene. V gave up 6 bases and J gave up 4 bases; unmatched junction bases: 5. This CDR3 reads CASRTGGEFTEAFF. CDR3 sequence (DNA): TGTGCCAGCAGGACAGGGGGCGAATTCACTGAAGCTTTCTTT.

This clone is a singleton in its sample. The J gene is TRBJ1-1, the V gene TRBV18; D uncertain. Per the germline V gene, CDR1 is KGHSH and CDR2 is LQKENI. The V end lost 2 bases, the J end lost 2 bases, and 15 bases lay between the germline ends. This CDR3 is built from 16 residues. The CDR3 region has the DNA TGTGCCAGCTCACCAACCCAGGAGACCATCAACACTGAAGCTTTCTTT. This translates into CASSPTQETINTEAFF.